This T cell receptor beta chain was observed in a study of blood T cell repertoires in COVID-19. At the level of the study: Samples representing acute and convalescent COVID-19 were sourced from the United States, Italy and Spain. The analysed material was cDNA or gDNA that came from T cells, B-cell-depleted T cells, or PBMCs.

The CDR3 is 17 amino acids. V lost 5 bases, J lost 5 bases, and 24 bases lay in between. Germline lookup yields CDR1 SEHNR and CDR2 FQNEAQ (reference sequence). Original data processing: Amplification of reference gene primers was used by the study to estimate nucleated cell counts. Here immunoSEQ multiplex PCR was the method, and the copy in TCRdb shows in-frame clones only, minus some. V and J calls and clone size are those listed in that table; D and trimming were worked out from the DNA. The data show 100,000 or so clones, around 76% seen once. Sequenced material: peripheral blood. This chain links TRBV7-9 with TRBJ2-5, with a possible D match to TRBD1 (5 bases). The receptor was derived from a woman aged 70-85 years with acute or convalescent COVID-19. The CDR3 loop reads CASSKKGPTASSETQYF. The CDR3 DNA reads TGTGCCAGCAGCAAGAAGGGCCCGACAGCTTCCAGTGAGACCCAGTACTTC.